One and the same sample provided the 6 T cell receptor beta chains below, sequenced in a study of blood T cell repertoires in COVID-19. The assay was immunoSEQ multiplex PCR, and TCRdb's table has in-frame clones only and misses some. The repertoire holds 150,000 to 200,000 clones, with approximately 90% as singletons. The sample taken for sequencing was peripheral blood. The receptors were sampled from a human donor in a cohort sampled during active COVID-19.

The rearrangement joins TRBV27 to TRBJ2-1, with D possibly TRBD1 on 5 matching bases. From germline, CDR1 is MNHEY and CDR2 SMNVEV (reference sequence). CDR3 length: 14 residues. V was trimmed by 2 bases and J by 9 bases, leaving 14 bases between them. The CDR3, as DNA: TGTGCCAGCAGTTTAGCAACCAGGGTTGGTGAGCAGTTCTTC. This sequence encodes CASSLATRVGEQFF.

V usage is TRBV6-5 and J usage is TRBJ1-2, with TRBD1 as a possible D gene (5 bases). CDR1 is MNHEY, CDR2 SVGAGI, per germline. Trimming took off 0 bases at V and 1 base at J, with 9 bases between the two ends. The CDR3 contains 15 residues. CDR3 loop: CASSYSLGGNYGYTF. CDR3 sequence (DNA): TGTGCCAGCAGTTACTCACTGGGGGGTAACTATGGCTACACCTTC.

The rearrangement uses TRBV30 and TRBJ2-3; 9 bases are a match to TRBD1. Germline CDR1 and CDR2: GTSNPN and SVGIG (reference sequence). The CDR3 spans 17 residues. With V trimmed by 1 base and J by 3 bases, 11 bases remained unmatched. CDR3 in amino acids: CAWSEQGAIEYTDTQYF. The CDR3 bases are TGTGCCTGGAGTGAACAGGGGGCGATTGAATATACAGATACGCAGTATTTT. The full variable domain, with the rest looked up from reference TRBV30 and TRBJ2-3, is SQTIHQWPATLVQPVGSPLSLECTVEGTSNPNLYWYRQAAGRGLQLLFYSVGIGQISSEVPQNLSASRPQDRQFILSSKKLLLSDSGFYLCAWSEQGAIEYTDTQYFGPGTRLTVL.

The genes are TRBV15 and TRBJ1-5, with 7 bases identical to TRBD1. V gave up 1 base and J gave up 5 bases; unmatched junction bases: 8. CDR3 size: 16 residues. CDR1 is LNHNV, CDR2 YYDKDF, per germline (reference sequence). CDR3 nucleotide sequence: TGTGCCACCAGCAGAGTCCGCGGGACAGCCTATCAGCCCCAGCATTTT. Protein: CATSRVRGTAYQPQHF.

This rearrangement joins TRBV7-2 to TRBJ2-7; TRBD1 matches at 7 bases. Germline loops: CDR1 SGHTA, CDR2 FQGNSA. This CDR3 region has 14 residues. V lost 3 bases, J lost 3 bases, and 5 bases stayed unmatched. CDR3 protein: CASSFRQGLYEQYF. CDR3 in DNA: TGTGCCAGCAGCTTTCGACAGGGTCTCTACGAGCAGTACTTC.

The gene calls are TRBV30 and TRBJ2-7, with a possible D match to TRBD1 (5 bases). The CDR3 sequence is 14 residues long. V shed 0 bases and J shed 3 bases, with 12 bases lying between them. Per the germline V gene, CDR1 is GTSNPN and CDR2 is SVGIG (reference sequence). Written as DNA, the CDR3 is TGTGCCTGGAGTGTAGCGCAGGGCGTCTACGAGCAGTACTTC. It specifies CAWSVAQGVYEQYF.